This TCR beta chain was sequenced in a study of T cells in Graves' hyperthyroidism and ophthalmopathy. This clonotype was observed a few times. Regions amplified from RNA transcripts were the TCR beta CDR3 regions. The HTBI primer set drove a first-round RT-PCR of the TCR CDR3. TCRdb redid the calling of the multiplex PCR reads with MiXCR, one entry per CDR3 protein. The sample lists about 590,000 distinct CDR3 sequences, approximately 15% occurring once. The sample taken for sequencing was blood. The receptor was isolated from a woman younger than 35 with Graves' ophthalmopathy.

In DNA, the CDR3 is TGCAGCGTTGACCCGGACAGGGGAGCACCCAACTATGGCTACACCTTC. Translated: CSVDPDRGAPNYGYTF. The gene calls are TRBV29-1 and TRBJ1-2; TRBD1 matches 9 bases. The CDR3 is made up of 16 amino acids. With 3 bases clipped from V and 2 bases from J, the junction kept 10 bases outside the gene matches. The germline CDR1 and CDR2 sequences are SQVTM and ANQGSEA. Full variable domain (missing parts from reference TRBV29-1 and TRBJ1-2): SAVISQKPSRDICQRGTSLTIQCQVDSQVTMMFWYRQQPGQSLTLIATANQGSEATYESGFVIDKFPISRPNLTFSTLTVSNMSPEDSSIYLCSVDPDRGAPNYGYTFGSGTRLTVV.